The 24 T cell receptor beta chains given below trace back to one sample, sequenced in a study of T cell responses to AZD1222 COVID-19 vaccine. The repertoire was sequenced with immunoSEQ multiplex PCR; TCRdb's copy has only in-frame clones and lacks some. The sample yields 90,000 to 150,000 clones, roughly 84% seen once. The specimen comprised peripheral blood, sampled on day 0 of AZD1222 vaccination. Receptor source: an adult in good health.

The chain combines TRBV28 with TRBJ2-3; 7 bases align to TRBD1. V shed 6 bases, J shed 0 bases, and the junction held 9 bases outside the gene matches. The CDR3 runs to 16 residues. Germline V gene lookup returns CDR1 MDHEN and CDR2 SYDVKM. This CDR3 reads CASRPTGTASTDTQYF. The CDR3 region has the DNA TGTGCCAGCAGACCAACCGGGACAGCTAGCACAGATACGCAGTATTTT. The full variable domain, in which reference TRBV28 and TRBJ2-3 provide the parts outside the CDR3, is DVKVTQSSRYLVKRTGEKVFLECVQDMDHENMFWYRQDPGLGLRLIYFSYDVKMKEKGDIPEGYSVSREKKERFSLILESASTNQTSMYLCASRPTGTASTDTQYFGPGTRLTVL.

CDR3 nucleotide sequence: TGTGCCACCAGCAGAGATTCGTCGGGGCAGCCCCAGCATTTT. Residues: CATSRDSSGQPQHF. This sequence joins TRBV15 and TRBJ1-5; D remains ambiguous. V was trimmed by 0 bases and J by 7 bases, leaving 10 bases between them. CDR3 length: 14 amino acids. Germline assignment: CDR1 LNHNV and CDR2 YYDKDF (reference sequence).

This clone was found a few times. The chain's CDR3 is CASSLSATYEQYF. The CDR3 DNA reads as TGTGCCAGCAGTTTAAGCGCGACCTACGAGCAGTACTTC. This chain joins TRBV27 and TRBJ2-7; D unclear. The CDR3 spans 13 residues. Trimming removed 2 bases at V and 2 bases at J, with 7 bases between. Germline V gives CDR1 MNHEY, CDR2 SMNVEV (reference sequence).

The table lists this clone with a count of one. The chain combines TRBV11-3 with TRBJ2-7; 9 bases line up with TRBD1. The CDR3 runs 16 residues. Germline V gene sequence: CDR1 SGHNT, CDR2 YENEEA. Trimming removed 4 bases from V and 1 base from J; junction bases left unmatched: 8. The CDR3 loop reads CASSSGGDRVSYEQYF. The CDR3 region has the DNA TGTGCCAGCAGCTCAGGGGGGGACAGGGTTTCCTACGAGCAGTACTTC.

Only one count was recorded for this clone. The chain combines TRBV28 with TRBJ2-7; 7 nucleotides align to TRBD2. Trimming cost V 3 bases and J 1 base; bases outside gene matches: 6. The CDR3 extends over 15 amino acids. Germline V gene data show CDR1 as MDHEN and CDR2 as SYDVKM. Written as DNA, the CDR3 is TGTGCCAGCAGTTTCGCGGGAGATGAGTCCTACGAGCAGTACTTC. Translated: CASSFAGDESYEQYF.

This clone is a singleton in its sample. V and J are TRBV6-5 and TRBJ1-5; D call uncertain. Germline CDR1 MNHEY, CDR2 SVGAGI. Trimming took 0 bases from V and 3 from J, leaving 3 bases between them. The CDR3 length is 13 residues. CDR3 in DNA: TGTGCCAGCAGTTACTCCCCCAATCAGCCCCAGCATTTT. Protein sequence: CASSYSPNQPQHF.

V usage is TRBV7-6 and J usage is TRBJ2-5, with 11 bases lining up with TRBD1. The CDR3 length is 15 residues. Germline CDR1 SGHVS, CDR2 FNYEAQ. After removal of 5 bases from V and 4 bases from J, the junction contained 6 bases not matched to a gene. As DNA, the CDR3 is TGTGCCAGCAGCCCAGGGGACAGGGGGGTAGAGACCCAGTACTTC. Amino acid sequence: CASSPGDRGVETQYF.

The chain couples TRBV25-1 to TRBJ1-2; 7 bases fit TRBD1. The trim removed 3 bases at V and 4 bases at J, leaving 8 bases unmatched. CDR3 size: 15 residues. Germline V CDR1 and CDR2: MGHDK, SYGVNS. The CDR3 loop reads CASSEKTGQGYGYTF. DNA of the CDR3: TGTGCCAGCAGTGAGAAGACAGGGCAGGGCTATGGCTACACCTTC.

The count of this clone is one. The rearrangement uses TRBV4-1 and TRBJ2-1; either TRBD1 or TRBD2 may fit D (5 bases each). This CDR3 has 17 residues. Trimming took off 0 bases at V and 3 bases at J, with 15 bases between the two ends. Looked up from germline, CDR1 is MGHRA and CDR2 is YSYEKL. CDR3 nucleotides: TGCGCCAGCAGCCAAGAAGGCAGGGACGGAAGCTACAATGAGCAGTTCTTC. Residues: CASSQEGRDGSYNEQFF.

The V and J genes are TRBV30 and TRBJ2-7, with 7 bases matching TRBD1. The V gene end was trimmed by 4 bases and the J gene end by 4 bases; junction bases not matched to a gene: 4. The CDR3 sequence is 12 residues long. Per the germline V gene, CDR1 is GTSNPN and CDR2 is SVGIG (reference sequence). The DNA for the CDR3 is TGTGCCTGGACCCCACAGGGGTACGAGCAGTACTTC. Translated: CAWTPQGYEQYF. Drawing the rest from reference TRBV30 and TRBJ2-7, the complete variable domain is SQTIHQWPATLVQPVGSPLSLECTVEGTSNPNLYWYRQAAGRGLQLLFYSVGIGQISSEVPQNLSASRPQDRQFILSSKKLLLSDSGFYLCAWTPQGYEQYFGPGTRLTVT.

The chain recombines TRBV6-1 with TRBJ2-3, with 9 nucleotides matching TRBD1. Trimming at V came to 4 bases and at J to 2 bases, leaving 7 bases not matched to a gene. The CDR3 extends over 16 amino acids. CDR1 MNHNS and CDR2 SASEGT come from the germline V gene. CDR3: CASSVQTGGPTDTQYF. CDR3 in DNA: TGTGCCAGCAGTGTCCAAACAGGGGGCCCCACAGATACGCAGTATTTT.

The chain carries TRBV5-1 and TRBJ2-5, with D possibly called TRBD1 or TRBD2 (6 bases each). The CDR3 is 13 residues long. V was trimmed by 3 bases and J by 5 bases, leaving 11 bases between them. Germline V lookup: CDR1 SGHRS, CDR2 YFSETQ. Here the CDR3 DNA reads TGCGCCAGCAGCTCCGAGGGGGGTGAGACCCAGTACTTC. Its protein product is CASSSEGGETQYF.

The chain recombines TRBV30 with TRBJ1-1, with D unresolved. With 3 bases removed from V and 0 bases from J, the gap between germline ends came to 8 bases. Germline V CDR1 and CDR2: GTSNPN, SVGIG (reference sequence). The CDR3 has 13 residues. CDR3 sequence (DNA): TGTGCCTGGAGCCAAAACATGAACACTGAAGCTTTCTTT. It encodes CAWSQNMNTEAFF.

The chain is built from TRBV25-1 and TRBJ1-6; 8 positions match TRBD1. This CDR3 contains 15 residues. V lost 0 bases, J lost 9 bases, and 4 bases stayed unmatched. Germline values: CDR1 MGHDK, CDR2 SYGVNS. DNA for the CDR3: TGTGCCAGCAGTGAATATATCAGGGGGCGTTCACCCCTCCACTTT. Translated, it gives CASSEYIRGRSPLHF.

The rearrangement joins TRBV5-4 to TRBJ1-1; D remains ambiguous. Per the germline V gene, CDR1 is SGHNT and CDR2 is YYREEE (reference sequence). CDR3 size: 13 residues. V was trimmed by 4 bases and J by 7 bases, leaving 14 bases between them. CDR3 region: CASSRRGSYEAFF. As DNA, the CDR3 is TGTGCCAGCAGCCGTCGAGGGTCGTATGAAGCTTTCTTT.

The gene calls are TRBV9 and TRBJ1-3, with D maybe TRBD1 (6 bases). The ends were cut back, 6 bases at V and 4 bases at J, with 11 bases in the middle. The CDR3 covers 13 residues. Germline CDR1 is SGDLS and CDR2 is YYNGEE. CDR3 residues: CASKRGGGNTIYF. Here the CDR3 DNA reads TGTGCCAGCAAACGGGGGGGCGGAAACACCATATATTTT.

This clone has just a few counts. The chain carries TRBV10-3 and TRBJ2-7; D gene ambiguous. Per germline, CDR1 ENHRY and CDR2 SYGVKD. This CDR3 has 15 amino acids. V gave up 8 bases and J gave up 4 bases, with 21 bases separating them. The CDR3 loop reads CAIRPRLTPDYEQYF. CDR3 in DNA: TGTGCCATCCGACCAAGATTAACACCGGATTACGAGCAGTACTTC.

V and J are TRBV30 and TRBJ2-7, with TRBD2 as a possible D gene (6 bases). Germline CDR1 reads GTSNPN; CDR2 reads SVGIG (reference sequence). Trimming left V 5 bases short and J 2 bases short, with 13 bases between. The CDR3 contains 13 residues. CDR3 DNA sequence: TGTGCCTGGGGAGGGACGGAAGCCTACGAGCAGTACTTC. This sequence encodes CAWGGTEAYEQYF.

The J gene is TRBJ1-1, the V gene TRBV5-6; perhaps TRBD1 as D (5 bases). The CDR3 contains 15 residues. Looked up from germline, CDR1 is SGHDT and CDR2 is YYEEEE. V was clipped by 3 bases and J by 4 bases, with 16 bases between them. CDR3 in DNA: TGTGCCAGCAGCTCCCGACGGACGAGGGGCACTGAAGCTTTCTTT. Residues: CASSSRRTRGTEAFF.

This chain links TRBV5-4 with TRBJ2-6; D remains ambiguous. CDR1 and CDR2 (germline): SGHNT, YYREEE (reference sequence). The V and J ends lost 2 bases and 4 bases respectively, with 10 bases between them. This CDR3 contains 15 residues. CDR3 sequence reads: CASSFWGNGANVLTF. The CDR3 DNA reads TGTGCCAGCAGCTTCTGGGGAAACGGGGCCAACGTCCTGACTTTC.

This chain connects TRBV14 to TRBJ1-2; 8 nucleotides match TRBD1. Trimming at V came to 4 bases and at J to 8 bases, leaving 6 bases not matched to a gene. CDR1 and CDR2 from the germline V gene are SGHDN and FVKESK. CDR3 length: 13 residues. In DNA form, the CDR3 reads TGTGCCAGCAGCCCCCAGGACAGGGCCGGCTACACCTTC. As protein: CASSPQDRAGYTF.

This clone appeared once. The chain employs TRBV6-1 and TRBJ1-1; D is perhaps TRBD1 (6 bases). The CDR3 consists of 15 residues. The V and J ends lost 3 bases and 4 bases respectively, with 15 bases between them. The germline V gene has CDR1 MNHNS and CDR2 SASEGT. CDR3 in amino acids: CASSDRGAGFTEAFF. For the CDR3, the DNA is TGTGCCAGCAGTGATAGGGGGGCCGGGTTCACTGAAGCTTTCTTT.

This chain links TRBV7-2 with TRBJ2-3; a weak D match, TRBD1 (6 bases). This CDR3 spans 15 amino acids. Germline lookup yields CDR1 SGHTA and CDR2 FQGNSA. Trimming removed 5 bases at V and 5 bases at J, with 17 bases between. Written as DNA, the CDR3 is TGTGCCAGCAGCACGTACAGGGTGATGGGAGATACGCAGTATTTT. Translating gives CASSTYRVMGDTQYF.

This sequence joins TRBV6-5 and TRBJ1-2; 7 bases are a match to TRBD1. The CDR3 has 13 amino acids. J was trimmed by 5 bases and V by 5 bases; bases with no gene match: 5. Looked up from germline, CDR1 is MNHEY and CDR2 is SVGAGI. CDR3 bases: TGTGCCAGCAGTCCGACAGGGCGATATGGCTACACCTTC. Protein sequence: CASSPTGRYGYTF.